These T cell receptor beta chains were read from a single sample in a study of T cell responses to AZD1222 COVID-19 vaccine. Assay: immunoSEQ multiplex PCR; the TCRdb copy retains only in-frame clones and omits some. The sample lists about 140,000 clones, roughly nine tenths seen once, with approximately 3.8% in the top ten. The sequenced sample was peripheral blood, obtained 28 days after the second AZD1222 dose. Every receptor here comes from an adult who received the AZD1222 COVID-19 vaccine. Each CDR3 is given without its conserved first and last residue.

CDR3 length,V gene,J gene,CDR3 protein
13,TRBV5-6,TRBJ1-6,ASSLGVVGNSPLH
14,TRBV9,TRBJ2-1,ASSVGARHYYNEQF
13,TRBV5-1,TRBJ1-6,ASSGTGMGNSPLH
13,TRBV28,TRBJ2-6,ASRDSASGANVLT
13,TRBV21-1,TRBJ2-5,ASSAIQGFQETQY
15,TRBV12-2,TRBJ1-5,AGGWGQGSEGNQPQH
12,TRBV5-1,TRBJ2-5,ASSPQVGGETQY
10,TRBV7-8,TRBJ2-5,ASSQTLGTQY
14,TRBV5-4,TRBJ1-1,ASSLATRQGGTEAF
11,TRBV7-9,TRBJ2-7,ASSLATRYEQY
12,TRBV10-3,TRBJ1-5,AISDTGTVSPQH
13,TRBV6-5,TRBJ2-7,ASSYKIGQPYEQY
13,TRBV7-9,TRBJ2-1,ASSFTGDSYNEQF
11,TRBV12-3/TRBV12-4,TRBJ1-5,ASSLRANQPQH
13,TRBV7-7,TRBJ2-7,ASSARTTRIYEQY
11,TRBV6-5,TRBJ2-7,ASRTSGIREQY
13,TRBV7-3,TRBJ2-7,ASSLSPGGHYEQY
10,TRBV18,TRBJ1-1,ASSHGDGEAF
12,TRBV25-1,TRBJ2-1,ASSASGVHNEQF
11,TRBV3-1/TRBV3-2,TRBJ2-2,ASGLGYTGELF
12,TRBV3-1/TRBV3-2,TRBJ1-2,ASSPQGQDYGYT
14,TRBV7-9,TRBJ2-3,ASSPRTGGAEDTQY
14,TRBV15,TRBJ2-2,ATSRDLAGNTGELF
12,TRBV11-3,TRBJ1-6,ASSLHARGSPLH
12,TRBV4-1,TRBJ1-2,ASSPNDGLYGYT
13,TRBV3-1/TRBV3-2,TRBJ1-6,ASSQGQGGNSPLH
10,TRBV10-3,TRBJ2-7,ATGDRGYEQY
12,TRBV3-1/TRBV3-2,TRBJ2-3,ASSQEVATDTQY
13,TRBV5-1,TRBJ1-3,ASSPNVGSGNTIY
10,TRBV23-1,TRBJ2-7,ASSHRGREQY
14,TRBV28,TRBJ2-3,ASSSLAGSRTDTQY
9,TRBV7-6,TRBJ1-6,ASSLSGPLH
11,TRBV7-2,TRBJ1-1,ASTPPGGTEAF
12,TRBV7-2,TRBJ2-1,ASSWASGNNEQF
14,TRBV4-2,TRBJ1-3,ASSHPVEGRKNTIY
13,TRBV11-2,TRBJ2-3,ASSLQGARTDTQY
11,TRBV7-2,TRBJ2-3,ASSLNRADTQY
13,TRBV18,TRBJ1-4,ASSRGVATNEKLF
12,TRBV7-3,TRBJ2-2,ASSDRPRAGELF
13,TRBV3-1/TRBV3-2,TRBJ2-5,ASSPTSGGQETQY
11,TRBV7-2,TRBJ2-7,ASSPQNSYEQY
13,TRBV19,TRBJ1-2,ASSRGSTGTYGYT
13,TRBV27,TRBJ1-1,ASSLSLGGSTEAF
13,TRBV19,TRBJ1-5,ASSWSSYSNQPQH
11,TRBV7-3,TRBJ1-5,ASSLKVGQPQH
13,TRBV5-1,TRBJ2-7,ASSPTLAGQYEQY
14,TRBV27,TRBJ1-6,ASSTVAQGTNSPLH
13,TRBV11-3,TRBJ2-3,ASSLAGGSTDTQY
12,TRBV3-1/TRBV3-2,TRBJ1-6,ASSQVAAHSPLH
11,TRBV6-5,TRBJ2-1,ASTTRGRNEQF